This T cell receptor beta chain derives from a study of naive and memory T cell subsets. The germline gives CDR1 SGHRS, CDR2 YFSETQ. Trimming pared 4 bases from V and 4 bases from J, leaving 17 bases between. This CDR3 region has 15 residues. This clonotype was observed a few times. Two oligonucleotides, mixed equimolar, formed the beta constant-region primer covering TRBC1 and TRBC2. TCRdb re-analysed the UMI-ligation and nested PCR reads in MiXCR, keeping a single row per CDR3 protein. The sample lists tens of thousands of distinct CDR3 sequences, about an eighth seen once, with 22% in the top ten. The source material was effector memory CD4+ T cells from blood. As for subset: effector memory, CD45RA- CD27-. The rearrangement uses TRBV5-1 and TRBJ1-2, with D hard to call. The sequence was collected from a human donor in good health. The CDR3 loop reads CASSTGPGQLYGYTF. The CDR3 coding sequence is TGCGCCAGCAGCACCGGCCCGGGCCAGCTCTATGGCTACACCTTC.